The 14 T cell receptor beta chains presented below share a single source sample, sequenced in a study of T-cell reconstitution after alpha-beta-depleted transplantation in children. Unique molecular identifiers were used in preparing the TCRbeta library. TCRdb passed the PCR reads through MiXCR, listing each CDR3 protein once. The table lists about 98,000 distinct CDR3 sequences, more than 20% of them singletons. The sample was PBMCs, taken before TCRalphabeta/CD19-depleted stem cell transplant. The origin of the receptors is a boy under 10 years old with acute lymphoblastic leukemia, due to receive a stem cell transplant.

This chain joins TRBV11-2 and TRBJ2-7; 9 nucleotides line up with TRBD2. Germline V gives CDR1 SGHAT, CDR2 FQNNGV. The V gene end was trimmed by 5 bases and the J gene end by 6 bases; junction bases not matched to a gene: 5. This CDR3 has 13 amino acids. DNA for the CDR3: TGTGCCAGCAGCCAGGGACTAGCAGGCGAGCAGTACTTC. It is translated as CASSQGLAGEQYF. The full variable domain, with the rest looked up from reference TRBV11-2 and TRBJ2-7, is EAGVAQSPRYKIIEKRQSVAFWCNPISGHATLYWYQQILGQGPKLLIQFQNNGVVDDSQLPKDRFSAERLKGVDSTLKIQPAKLEDSAVYLCASSQGLAGEQYFGPGTRLTVT.

This clonotype was seen a handful of times. The chain combines TRBV20-1 with TRBJ2-3, with 8 nucleotides matching TRBD1. V lost 5 bases to trimming and J lost 10 bases; unmatched junction nucleotides: 8. Germline values: CDR1 DFQATT, CDR2 SNEGSKA (reference sequence). CDR3 length: 12 residues. The CDR3 DNA reads as TGCAGTGCTCCAATGACAGGGGAGGCGCAGTATTTT. It encodes CSAPMTGEAQYF.

The chain uses TRBV20-1 and TRBJ2-1, with 7 nucleotides matching TRBD2. Trimming cost V 1 base and J 2 bases; bases outside gene matches: 11. Germline V gene lookup returns CDR1 DFQATT and CDR2 SNEGSKA (reference sequence). The CDR3 spans 17 residues. CDR3 sequence reads: CSARGASGGLTYNEQFF. In nucleotides, the CDR3 is TGCAGTGCTAGAGGAGCTAGCGGCGGACTAACCTACAATGAGCAGTTCTTC.

This clonotype was recorded a few times. The chain has TRBV5-5 and TRBJ1-1; TRBD1 is a possible D gene (6 bases). This CDR3 region has 15 residues. CDR1 SGHKS and CDR2 YYEKEE come from the germline V gene (reference sequence). Trimming took off 7 bases at V and 1 base at J, with 17 bases between the two ends. The CDR3 region has the DNA TGTGCCAGCTCCCCAAGGGGGGTGGGGAACACTGAAGCTTTCTTT. As protein: CASSPRGVGNTEAFF.

This clonotype was recorded many times. The rearrangement links TRBV6-2 or TRBV6-3 to TRBJ1-5, with D unresolved. The CDR3 consists of 15 residues. Germline CDR1 and CDR2: MNHEY and SVGEGT. Trimming removed 7 bases from V and 7 bases from J, with 20 bases in between. CDR3 loop: CASTSDYRLGQPQHF. CDR3 DNA sequence: TGTGCCAGCACGTCAGATTACCGCCTTGGGCAGCCCCAGCATTTT.

The sample holds a few counts of this clonotype. This chain uses TRBV10-2 with TRBJ2-3, with D unresolved. The germline CDR1 and CDR2 sequences are WSHSY and SAAADI. CDR3 length: 13 residues. The V end lost 0 bases, the J end lost 5 bases, and 6 bases lay between the germline ends. This CDR3 is CASSESEKDTQYF. The CDR3 nucleotides read TGCGCCAGCAGTGAGTCTGAGAAAGATACGCAGTATTTT.

This clonotype has more than one count but fewer than ten. V usage is TRBV2 and J usage is TRBJ2-1, with D tentatively TRBD1 (7 bases). The CDR3 is 11 amino acids. Germline CDR1 SNHLY, CDR2 FYNNEI. The DNA of the CDR3 is TGTGCGAGCTCAGGGGGGAATGAGCAGTTCTTC. Translated: CASSGGNEQFF.

This chain joins TRBV5-1 and TRBJ2-1, with 9 bases lining up with TRBD2. The V gene end was trimmed by 0 bases and the J gene end by 1 base; junction bases not matched to a gene: 20. The CDR3 runs to 22 residues. Germline assignment: CDR1 SGHRS and CDR2 YFSETQ. CDR3: CASSLAGQPGLAPFKSYNEQFF. The CDR3 nucleotides read TGCGCCAGCAGCTTGGCGGGACAGCCGGGACTAGCTCCTTTTAAATCCTACAATGAGCAGTTCTTC.

The V call is TRBV7-6, the J call TRBJ1-1; D uncertain. CDR3 length: 12 amino acids. Per the germline V gene, CDR1 is SGHVS and CDR2 is FNYEAQ. V was clipped by 1 base and J by 10 bases, with 10 bases between them. The CDR3 region has the DNA TGTGCCAGCAGCTTAGGGACGGGGTCAGCTTTCTTT. This gives the protein CASSLGTGSAFF.

This rearrangement joins TRBV12-3 or TRBV12-4 to TRBJ1-5; D is possibly TRBD1 (5 bases). The CDR3 covers 13 residues. V was clipped by 2 bases and J by 11 bases, with 13 bases between them. The CDR3 is CASSLQGRAAQHF. The CDR3 DNA sequence: TGTGCCAGCAGTTTACAGGGACGGGCGGCCCAGCATTTT.

This clonotype has more than one count but fewer than ten. The chain employs TRBV24-1 and TRBJ1-2; possible D gene TRBD1, 5 bases. Germline V gene sequence: CDR1 KGHDR, CDR2 SFDVKD. V was pared by 5 bases and J by 8 bases, with 11 bases between. There are 12 residues in the CDR3. CDR3 amino acids: CATSGDQPGYTF. CDR3 nucleotide sequence: TGTGCCACCAGTGGGGACCAACCGGGCTACACCTTC.

The chain employs TRBV28 and TRBJ1-2; 7 positions agree with TRBD1. Germline loops: CDR1 MDHEN, CDR2 SYDVKM. The CDR3 runs to 13 residues. V lost 6 bases, J lost 7 bases, and 8 bases stayed unmatched. This CDR3 reads CASSRTQGSGYTF. CDR3 coding DNA: TGTGCCAGCAGCCGCACACAGGGGTCTGGCTACACCTTC.

This clonotype was seen once. The V and J genes are TRBV28 and TRBJ1-5; 10 bases map to TRBD1. CDR1 and CDR2 (germline): MDHEN, SYDVKM. CDR3 length equals 17 residues. Trimming removed 5 bases from V and 0 bases from J; junction bases left unmatched: 7. CDR3 nucleotide sequence: TGTGCCAGCAGTACCGGACAGGGGGATTATAGCAATCAGCCCCAGCATTTT. Its translation is CASSTGQGDYSNQPQHF.

This sequence joins TRBV11-2 and TRBJ1-2; D unresolved. The V gene lost 2 bases and the J gene lost 3 bases, with 10 bases spanning the gap. The CDR3 consists of 14 residues. In germline, CDR1 is SGHAT, CDR2 FQNNGV. In nucleotides, the CDR3 is TGTGCCAGCAGCTTATCTGTTTCCGACTATGGCTACACCTTC. Translated: CASSLSVSDYGYTF.